This paragraph reports one TCR beta chain. What it recognizes is unknown. On sorted subsets, replicate PCRs used 200 to 250 ng DNA, or 25,000 to 35,000 T cell genomes. Measured with immunoSEQ multiplex PCR; TCRdb has only the in-frame clones, and not every one. The sample yields under 2.5 million clones, 85% to 95% seen once. The CDR3 runs to 15 residues. Germline lookup yields CDR1 SGHNT and CDR2 YYREEE (reference sequence). Germline trimming cut 4 bases from V and 3 bases from J; bases unmatched to any gene: 5. The sample belongs to a study of shared clonotypes between healthy human individuals. Broader study findings: Blood was the only sampled material, and tissue repertoires likely differ. Clonotype sharing levels among donors were expected to vary with sequencing depth. Donors were few, which limited the genetic and exposure-history diversity represented.

Sequencing was performed on naive CD4+ T cells from PBMCs. The subset is: CD45RA+ positively selected. The clonotype originates from a man aged 18 to 29 in good health. Some clones in this sample may be carry-over from other donors' samples. The chain combines TRBV5-4 with TRBJ2-5; 11 bases fit TRBD2. CDR3 coding DNA: TGTGCCAGCAGCCCGCGGGGACTAGCGGAAGAGACCCAGTACTTC. Translating gives CASSPRGLAEETQYF.